The T cell receptor (beta chain) under discussion was sequenced for a study of chemoradiotherapy in HPV16-positive cancers. Points from the study as a whole: Only two HPV16-positive patients supplied the functional HPV-specificity definition. Candidate HPV-specific clones and E7-related TCR motifs grew in tumor during treatment. In HPV16-positive patients, HPV-responsive T-cell expansion tracked better recurrence-free survival.

The CDR3 contains 14 residues. Germline loops: CDR1 MGHRA, CDR2 YSYEKL. Sequenced by immunoSEQ multiplex PCR; TCRdb stores in-frame clones only, minus some. Of under 6,500 clones in the sample, about 86% were seen once. Repertoires were sampled repeatedly during chemoradiotherapy. Of note for this clone: The antigen is unknown. Relative to the germline gene, one junction end is altered; a read error may explain this.

This receptor was identified in a human donor with HPV-associated anogenital cancer. V gene TRBV4-1 combines with J gene TRBJ2-7; D is perhaps TRBD1 or TRBD2 (6 bases each). Material: blood, obtained from a patient who underwent chemoradiotherapy. The CDR3 nucleotides are TGCGCCAGCAGCCAGCGGGACACCTCCCACGAGCAGTACTTC. It specifies CASSQRDTSHEQYF.